Described below is a single T cell receptor beta chain sequence and its context. Its matching antigen is unknown. The sample contains more than one DNA sequence encoding this CDR3. These data are taken from a study of shared clonotypes between healthy human individuals. Across the whole study: Each donor's CD4 naive and CD4 memory cells filled three plates apiece, CD8 naive two, and CD8 memory one.

Study-level points and caveats: Naive subsets typically showed greater estimated richness than memory subsets.

The method was immunoSEQ multiplex PCR; TCRdb's version includes in-frame clones alone and lacks a portion of them. This table has some 350,000 clones, around 72% appearing once. From germline, CDR1 is KGHSH and CDR2 LQKENI. The V and J ends lost 3 bases and 5 bases respectively, with 14 bases between them. The CDR3 totals 14 residues. This clonotype was obtained from a man aged 25 to 45 in good health. The sequenced sample was memory CD4+ T cells sorted from blood. Indicated subset: CD45RA-negative fraction. This rearrangement joins TRBV18 to TRBJ2-7; possibly TRBD1 for D (5 bases). The CDR3 DNA is TGTGCCAGCTCACCGACTCAGGGCTCTCACGAGCAGTACTTC. It codes for CASSPTQGSHEQYF.